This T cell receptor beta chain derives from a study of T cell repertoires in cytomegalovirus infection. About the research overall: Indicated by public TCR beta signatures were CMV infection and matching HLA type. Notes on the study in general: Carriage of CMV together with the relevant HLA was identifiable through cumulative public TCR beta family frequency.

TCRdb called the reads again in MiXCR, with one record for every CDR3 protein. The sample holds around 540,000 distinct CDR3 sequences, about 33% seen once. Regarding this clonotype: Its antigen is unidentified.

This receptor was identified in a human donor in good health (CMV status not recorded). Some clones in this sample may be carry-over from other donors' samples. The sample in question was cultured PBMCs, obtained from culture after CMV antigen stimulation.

CDR3 region: CASSFPIQGSGEQFF. CDR3 in DNA: TGTGCCAGCAGTTTCCCAATACAGGGTTCGGGCGAGCAGTTCTTC. The J gene is TRBJ2-1, the V gene TRBV28; D might be TRBD1 (6 bases). The CDR3 is 15 residues long. V was pared by 3 bases and J by 10 bases, with 19 bases between. Germline CDR1 is MDHEN and CDR2 is SYDVKM.